This is a list of T cell receptor beta chains from one sample in a study of blood T cell repertoires in COVID-19. Produced via immunoSEQ multiplex PCR; TCRdb's table is partial and in-frame only. Seen here are 130,000 or so clones, under 90% observed once, and the top ten hold 8.4%. Sequencing was performed on peripheral blood. These receptors were collected from a woman in her sixties with active or convalescent COVID-19. The CDR3 runs from the conserved cysteine through the conserved F or W.

len	v_gene	CDR3aa
16	TRBV7-2	CASSLAISGGQETQYF
14	TRBV5-1	CASSSEQGYTEAFF
15	TRBV2	CASSMTGNGNQPQHF
15	TRBV10-3	CAIRITGDPNSPLHF
13	TRBV29-1	CSVGVAGGGEQFF
15	TRBV24-1	CATSDRRGGTDTQYF
13	TRBV11-3	CASSSYGSNEQFF
12	TRBV6-2/TRBV6-3	CASSREGYEQFF
15	TRBV7-7	CASSPSPGTSMSQYF
15	TRBV28	CASSFAAGQLHGYTF
16	TRBV5-6	CASSMTGYSNTGELFF